Listed below are T cell receptor beta chains from one sample, sequenced in a study of T cell changes during pregnancy in multiple sclerosis. The protocol was immunoSEQ multiplex PCR, while the TCRdb copy is restricted to in-frame clones and leaves out a portion. The data show 37,000 or so clones, nearly 90% seen once. The sample was CD4+ T cells from peripheral blood mononuclear cells, taken in the first trimester of pregnancy. The receptors come from a female donor with multiple sclerosis, enrolled in a pregnancy study. CDR3s include the opening cysteine and the closing phenylalanine or tryptophan. D genes are given only for firm matches. Not all rows give a size; the values are once, few, many and, for expanded clones, a class.

j_call,clone_size,cdr3_length,v_call,d_call,cdr3_aa,cdr3_nt
TRBJ2-1,.,14,TRBV4-1,.,CASSLDFSYNEQFF,TGCGCCAGCAGCCTGGACTTCTCCTACAATGAGCAGTTCTTC
TRBJ2-7,.,14,TRBV5-4,TRBD1,CASSLQGYSYEQYF,TGTGCCAGCAGCTTACAGGGGTACTCCTACGAGCAGTACTTC
TRBJ1-6,.,15,TRBV4-1,TRBD1,CASTSPDRDNSPLHF,TGCGCCAGCACCTCCCCCGACAGGGATAATTCACCCCTCCACTTT
TRBJ1-1,.,13,TRBV4-3,.,CASSYTVNTEAFF,TGCGCCAGCAGCTATACAGTGAACACTGAAGCTTTCTTT
TRBJ2-4,.,13,TRBV7-2,.,CASSRNRENIQYF,TGTGCCAGCAGCCGTAACAGGGAAAACATTCAGTACTTC
TRBJ1-2,.,13,TRBV4-1,.,CASSVGGYYGYTF,TGCGCCAGCAGCGTTGGGGGGTACTATGGCTACACCTTC
TRBJ2-2,.,15,TRBV7-6,TRBD1,CASSLGTGRSGELFF,TGTGCCAGCAGCCTCGGGACAGGGAGGTCCGGGGAGCTGTTTTTT
TRBJ2-6,.,17,TRBV30,TRBD1,CAWSLTGGYSGANVLTF,TGTGCCTGGAGTTTGACAGGGGGTTACTCTGGGGCCAACGTCCTGACTTTC
TRBJ1-2,.,15,TRBV7-8,TRBD1,CASSLAGAGGNGYTF,TGTGCCAGCAGCTTAGCGGGGGCAGGGGGGAATGGCTACACCTTC
TRBJ1-4,.,16,TRBV6-4,.,CASSEVREGVNEKLFF,TGTGCCAGCAGTGAGGTCAGGGAAGGGGTTAATGAAAAACTGTTTTTT
TRBJ1-5,.,18,TRBV6-4,.,CASTWVGTADSSNQPQHF,TGTGCCAGTACATGGGTGGGGACTGCAGACTCTAGCAATCAGCCCCAGCATTTT
TRBJ1-1,.,11,TRBV9,.,CASSARGMAFF,TGTGCCAGCAGCGCGCGGGGTATGGCTTTCTTT
TRBJ1-4,.,12,TRBV25-1,.,CASSGQDEKLFF,TGTGCCAGCAGTGGACAGGACGAAAAACTGTTTTTT
TRBJ2-7,.,14,TRBV2,.,CASSEGAGSYEQYF,TGTGCCAGCAGTGAAGGGGCTGGCTCCTACGAGCAGTACTTC
TRBJ2-5,few,13,TRBV30,.,CAGGGGGQETQYF,TGTGCCGGGGGCGGGGGCGGCCAAGAGACCCAGTACTTC
TRBJ1-1,.,13,TRBV5-5,.,CASMGAVNTEAFF,TGTGCCAGCATGGGGGCGGTGAACACTGAAGCTTTCTTT
TRBJ2-2,once,18,TRBV9,TRBD2,CASSMGTSGRRVTGELFF,TGTGCCAGCAGCATGGGGACTAGCGGGAGACGGGTCACCGGGGAGCTGTTTTTT
TRBJ2-1,.,17,TRBV6-1,.,CASSEAQDSQTNNEQFF,TGTGCCAGCAGTGAAGCGCAGGACAGCCAAACTAACAATGAGCAGTTCTTC
TRBJ1-1,few,13,TRBV18,.,CASSPRQNTEAFF,TGTGCCAGCTCACCGAGGCAGAACACTGAAGCTTTCTTT
TRBJ1-4,.,14,TRBV6-1,.,CASIEGATNEKLFF,TGTGCCAGCATCGAGGGCGCAACTAATGAAAAACTGTTTTTT
TRBJ1-2,.,15,TRBV28,.,CASSFSSGGGYGYTF,TGTGCCAGCAGTTTTTCGTCGGGGGGAGGGTATGGCTACACCTTC
TRBJ2-7,.,15,TRBV11-2,TRBD2,CASSPSGFNTYEQYF,TGTGCCAGCAGCCCTAGCGGTTTCAATACCTACGAGCAGTACTTC
TRBJ2-4,.,17,TRBV12-5,.,CASGEQEGARAKNIQYF,TGTGCTAGTGGAGAACAGGAGGGGGCCCGGGCCAAAAACATTCAGTACTTC
TRBJ1-1,once,12,TRBV25-1,TRBD1,CASHQGDTEAFF,TGTGCCAGTCATCAGGGGGACACTGAAGCTTTCTTT
TRBJ1-6,.,14,TRBV5-4,TRBD1,CASSFGQGNSPLHF,TGTGCCAGCAGCTTCGGACAGGGGAATTCACCCCTCCACTTT
TRBJ2-5,few,19,TRBV5-4,TRBD2,CASSLRLTSGRVAGETQYF,TGTGCCAGCAGCTTGAGGTTAACTAGCGGGAGGGTGGCCGGGGAGACCCAGTACTTC
TRBJ2-3,once,15,TRBV4-2,TRBD1,CASSQGTGGGSTQYF,TGTGCCAGCAGCCAGGGGACAGGGGGCGGATCTACGCAGTATTTT
TRBJ2-5,.,16,TRBV30,TRBD2,CAWSGPSTGGRETQYF,TGTGCCTGGAGTGGTCCTTCGACGGGGGGTAGAGAGACCCAGTACTTC
TRBJ1-2,once,19,TRBV11-2,.,CASSLLARDRPYSSHGYTF,TGTGCCAGCAGCTTATTAGCGAGAGACAGGCCTTATTCCTCCCATGGCTACACCTTC
TRBJ1-5,.,14,TRBV28,.,CASSAGYGNQPQHF,TGTGCCAGCAGTGCAGGGTATGGCAATCAGCCCCAGCATTTT
TRBJ2-5,.,14,TRBV9,.,CASSVGGIQETQYF,TGTGCCAGCAGCGTAGGCGGGATCCAAGAGACCCAGTACTTC
TRBJ2-2,.,15,TRBV7-2,TRBD2,CASRFTSGVGGELFF,TGTGCCAGCAGGTTTACTAGCGGAGTTGGGGGGGAGCTGTTTTTT
TRBJ2-7,.,13,TRBV30,TRBD1,CAWKRDRPYEQYF,TGTGCCTGGAAACGGGACAGGCCCTACGAGCAGTACTTC
TRBJ2-7,.,12,TRBV6-5,TRBD1,CASSRGPYEQYF,TGTGCCAGCAGTAGGGGGCCCTACGAGCAGTACTTC
TRBJ2-1,.,13,TRBV7-7,.,CASSSGQYNEQFF,TGTGCCAGCAGTTCCGGACAGTACAATGAGCAGTTCTTC
TRBJ1-5,.,19,TRBV2,.,CASSEARVGLFGGNQPQHF,TGTGCCAGCAGTGAAGCGCGGGTCGGTCTCTTTGGCGGCAATCAGCCCCAGCATTTT
TRBJ1-5,few,14,TRBV7-9,TRBD1,CASSWGTGYRPQHF,TGTGCCAGCAGCTGGGGGACAGGGTATCGGCCCCAGCATTTT
TRBJ1-2,.,15,TRBV6-5,.,CASSYGGTGNYGYTF,TGTGCCAGCAGTTACGGCGGGACGGGTAACTATGGCTACACCTTC
TRBJ1-5,many,12,TRBV29-1,.,CSVGQDNQPQHF,TGCAGCGTTGGACAGGACAATCAGCCCCAGCATTTT
TRBJ2-7,.,14,TRBV5-1,TRBD1,CASSLRTGNDEQYF,TGCGCCAGCAGCTTACGGACAGGGAACGACGAGCAGTACTTC
TRBJ2-4,.,15,TRBV7-9,TRBD2,CASSFQGGVKNIQYF,TGTGCCAGCAGCTTTCAGGGAGGGGTCAAAAACATTCAGTACTTC
TRBJ2-5,.,15,TRBV7-3,.,CASSPLGGKGETQYF,TGTGCCAGCAGCCCACTCGGAGGGAAGGGGGAGACCCAGTACTTC
TRBJ2-3,.,14,TRBV7-2,TRBD2,CASNSLAGADTQYF,TGTGCCAGCAACTCACTAGCGGGGGCAGATACGCAGTATTTT